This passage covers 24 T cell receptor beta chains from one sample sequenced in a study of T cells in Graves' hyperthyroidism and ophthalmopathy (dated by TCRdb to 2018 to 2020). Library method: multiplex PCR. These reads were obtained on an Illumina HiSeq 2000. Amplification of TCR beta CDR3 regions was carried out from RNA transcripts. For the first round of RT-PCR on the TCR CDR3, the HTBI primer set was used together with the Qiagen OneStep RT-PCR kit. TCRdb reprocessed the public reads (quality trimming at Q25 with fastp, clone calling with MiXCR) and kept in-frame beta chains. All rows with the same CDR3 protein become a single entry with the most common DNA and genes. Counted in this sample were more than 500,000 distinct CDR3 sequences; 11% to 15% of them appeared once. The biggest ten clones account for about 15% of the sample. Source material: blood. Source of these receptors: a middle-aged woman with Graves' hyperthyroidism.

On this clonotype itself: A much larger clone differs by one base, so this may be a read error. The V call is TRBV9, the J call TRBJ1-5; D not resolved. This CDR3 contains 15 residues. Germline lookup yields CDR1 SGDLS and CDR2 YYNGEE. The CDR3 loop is CASSVEAWVDQSQHF. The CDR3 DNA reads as TGTGCCAGCAGCGTAGAAGCGTGGGTGGATCAGTCCCAGCATTTT.

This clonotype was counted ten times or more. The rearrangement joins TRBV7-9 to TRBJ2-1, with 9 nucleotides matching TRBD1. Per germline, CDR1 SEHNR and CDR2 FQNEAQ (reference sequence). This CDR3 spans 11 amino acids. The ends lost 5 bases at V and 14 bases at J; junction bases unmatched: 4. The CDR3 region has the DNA TGTGCCAGCAGCCTAGGGACAGGGAAGTTCTTC. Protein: CASSLGTGKFF.

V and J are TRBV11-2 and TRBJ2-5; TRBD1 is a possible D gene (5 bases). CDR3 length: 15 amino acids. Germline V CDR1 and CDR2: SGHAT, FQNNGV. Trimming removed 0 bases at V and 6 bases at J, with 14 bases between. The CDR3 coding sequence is TGTGCCAGCAGCTTAGATATCTCCAGGGAAAAGACCCAGTACTTC. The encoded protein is CASSLDISREKTQYF.

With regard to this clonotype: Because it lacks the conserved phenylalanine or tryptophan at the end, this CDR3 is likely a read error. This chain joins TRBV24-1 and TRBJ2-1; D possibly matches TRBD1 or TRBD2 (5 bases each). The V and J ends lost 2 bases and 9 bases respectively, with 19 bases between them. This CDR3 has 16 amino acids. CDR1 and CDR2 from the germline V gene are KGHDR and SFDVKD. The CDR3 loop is CATSDSVGRPFGEQFL. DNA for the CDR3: TGTGCCACCAGTGATTCGGTGGGACGTCCGTTCGGTGAGCAGTTCCTC.

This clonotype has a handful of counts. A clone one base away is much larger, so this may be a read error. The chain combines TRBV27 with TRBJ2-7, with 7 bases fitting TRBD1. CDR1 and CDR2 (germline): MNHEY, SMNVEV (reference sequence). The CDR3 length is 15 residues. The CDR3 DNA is TGTACCAGCAGTTCGACAGGGTCTTCTTATTCCGAGCAGTACTTC. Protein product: CTSSSTGSSYSEQYF.

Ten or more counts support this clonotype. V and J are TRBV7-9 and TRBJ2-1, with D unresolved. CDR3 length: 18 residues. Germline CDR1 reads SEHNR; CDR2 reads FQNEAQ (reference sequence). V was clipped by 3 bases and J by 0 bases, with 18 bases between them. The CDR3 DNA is TGTGCCAGCAGCTTTGGGTTTGAGGAATTTTTCTCCTACAATGAGCAGTTCTTC. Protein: CASSFGFEEFFSYNEQFF.

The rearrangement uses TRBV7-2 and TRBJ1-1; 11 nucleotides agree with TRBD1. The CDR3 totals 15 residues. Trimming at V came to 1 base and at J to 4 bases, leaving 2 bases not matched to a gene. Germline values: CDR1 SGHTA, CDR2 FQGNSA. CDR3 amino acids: CASSLGTGGVTEAFF. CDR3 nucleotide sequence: TGTGCCAGCAGCTTAGGGACAGGGGGCGTCACTGAAGCTTTCTTT.

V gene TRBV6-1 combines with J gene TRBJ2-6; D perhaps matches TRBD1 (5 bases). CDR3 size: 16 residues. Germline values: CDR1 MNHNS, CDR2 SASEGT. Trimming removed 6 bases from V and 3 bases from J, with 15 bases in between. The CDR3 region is CASSPSRAGGANVLTF. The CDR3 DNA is TGTGCCAGCAGCCCCTCCAGGGCTGGTGGGGCCAACGTCCTGACTTTC.

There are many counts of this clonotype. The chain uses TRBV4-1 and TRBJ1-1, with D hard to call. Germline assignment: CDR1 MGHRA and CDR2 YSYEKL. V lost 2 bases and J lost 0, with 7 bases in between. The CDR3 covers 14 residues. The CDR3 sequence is CASSQWTVNTEAFF. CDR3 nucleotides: TGCGCCAGCAGCCAATGGACGGTGAACACTGAAGCTTTCTTT.

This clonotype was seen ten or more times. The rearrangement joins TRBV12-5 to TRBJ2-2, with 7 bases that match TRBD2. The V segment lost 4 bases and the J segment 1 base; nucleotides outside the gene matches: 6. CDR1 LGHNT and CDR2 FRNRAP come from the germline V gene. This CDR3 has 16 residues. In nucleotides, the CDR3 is TGTGCTAGTGGTTCGGGCGGGAGAGTGAACACCGGGGAGCTGTTTTTT. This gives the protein CASGSGGRVNTGELFF.

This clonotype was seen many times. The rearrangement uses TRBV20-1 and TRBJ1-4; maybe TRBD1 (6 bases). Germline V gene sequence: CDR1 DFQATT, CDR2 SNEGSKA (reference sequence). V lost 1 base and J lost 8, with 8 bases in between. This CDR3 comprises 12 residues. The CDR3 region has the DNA TGCAGTGCTAGAGTCAGGGGCGAAAAACTGTTTTTT. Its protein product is CSARVRGEKLFF.

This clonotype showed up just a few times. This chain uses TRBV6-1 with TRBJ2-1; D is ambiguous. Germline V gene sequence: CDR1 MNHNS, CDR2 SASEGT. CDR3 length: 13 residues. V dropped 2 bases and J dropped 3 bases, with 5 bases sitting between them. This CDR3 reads CASSENVYNEQFF. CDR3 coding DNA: TGTGCCAGCAGTGAAAACGTCTACAATGAGCAGTTCTTC.

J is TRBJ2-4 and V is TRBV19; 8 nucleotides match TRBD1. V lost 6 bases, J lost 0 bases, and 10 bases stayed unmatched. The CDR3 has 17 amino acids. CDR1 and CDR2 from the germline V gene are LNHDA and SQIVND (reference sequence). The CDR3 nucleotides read TGTGCCAGTAGCCCAGGGGGCGCAGGCTTAGCCAAAAACATTCAGTACTTC. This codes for CASSPGGAGLAKNIQYF.

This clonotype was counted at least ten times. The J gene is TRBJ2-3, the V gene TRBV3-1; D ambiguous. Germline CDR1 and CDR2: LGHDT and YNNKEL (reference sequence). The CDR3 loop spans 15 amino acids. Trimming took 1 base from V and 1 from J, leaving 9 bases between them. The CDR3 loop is CASSQAFLGTDTQYF. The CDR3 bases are TGTGCCAGCAGCCAAGCATTTCTAGGCACAGATACGCAGTATTTT.

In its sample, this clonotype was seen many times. The DNA of the CDR3 is TGCAGCGTCTCAGCCCGGGGCGCCACTGAAGCTTTCTTT. Translated: CSVSARGATEAFF. The chain is built from TRBV29-1 and TRBJ1-1; maybe TRBD1 (5 bases). The CDR3 sequence is 13 residues long. Per the germline V gene, CDR1 is SQVTM and CDR2 is ANQGSEA. The germline V and J ends were trimmed by 6 bases and 4 bases, with 15 bases remaining between them.

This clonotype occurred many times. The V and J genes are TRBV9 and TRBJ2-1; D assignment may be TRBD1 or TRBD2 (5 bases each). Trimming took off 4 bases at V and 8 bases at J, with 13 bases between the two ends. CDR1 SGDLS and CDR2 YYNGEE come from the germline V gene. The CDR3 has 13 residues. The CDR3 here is CASSLGPGDEQFF. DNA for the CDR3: TGTGCCAGCAGCTTGGGGCCCGGGGATGAGCAGTTCTTC.

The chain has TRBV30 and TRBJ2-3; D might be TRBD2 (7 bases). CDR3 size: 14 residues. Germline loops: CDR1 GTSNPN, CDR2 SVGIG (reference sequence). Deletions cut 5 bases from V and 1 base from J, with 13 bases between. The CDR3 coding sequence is TGTGCCTGGGCCGTAGGGGGGGGCACAGATACGCAGTATTTT. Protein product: CAWAVGGGTDTQYF.

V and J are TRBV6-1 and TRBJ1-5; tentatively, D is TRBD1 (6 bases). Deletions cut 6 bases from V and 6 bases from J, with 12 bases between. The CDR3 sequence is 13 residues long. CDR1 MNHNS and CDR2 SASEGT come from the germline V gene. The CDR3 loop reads CASSVRGSQPQHF. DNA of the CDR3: TGTGCCAGCAGCGTCAGGGGCAGTCAGCCCCAGCATTTT.

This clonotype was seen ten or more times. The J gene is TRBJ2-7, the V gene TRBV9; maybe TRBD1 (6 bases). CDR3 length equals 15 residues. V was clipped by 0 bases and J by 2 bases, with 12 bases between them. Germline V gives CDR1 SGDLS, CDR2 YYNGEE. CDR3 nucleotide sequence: TGTGCCAGCAGCGTAGGAGTCCAGGGGCCCTACGAGCAGTACTTC. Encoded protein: CASSVGVQGPYEQYF.

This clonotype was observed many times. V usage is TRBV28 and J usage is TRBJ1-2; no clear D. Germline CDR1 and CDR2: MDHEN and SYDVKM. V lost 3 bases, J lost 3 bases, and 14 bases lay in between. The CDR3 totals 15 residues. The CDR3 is CASSFLSDTDYGYTF. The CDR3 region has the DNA TGTGCCAGCAGTTTTCTGTCAGACACCGACTATGGCTACACCTTC.

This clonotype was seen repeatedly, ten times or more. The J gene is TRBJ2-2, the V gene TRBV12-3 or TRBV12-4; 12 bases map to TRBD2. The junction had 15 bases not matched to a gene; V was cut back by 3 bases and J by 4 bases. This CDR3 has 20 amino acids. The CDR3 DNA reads TGTGCCAGCAGTTTTCTCGGACTAGCGGGAAAGCCAGTGTCCACCGGGGAGCTGTTTTTT. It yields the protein CASSFLGLAGKPVSTGELFF.

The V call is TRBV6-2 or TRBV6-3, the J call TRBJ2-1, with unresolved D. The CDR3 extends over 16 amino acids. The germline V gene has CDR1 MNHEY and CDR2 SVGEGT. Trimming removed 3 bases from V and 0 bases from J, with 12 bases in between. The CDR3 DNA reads TGTGCCAGCAGTTATGGGCAGGAGAGCTCCTACAATGAGCAGTTCTTC. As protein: CASSYGQESSYNEQFF.

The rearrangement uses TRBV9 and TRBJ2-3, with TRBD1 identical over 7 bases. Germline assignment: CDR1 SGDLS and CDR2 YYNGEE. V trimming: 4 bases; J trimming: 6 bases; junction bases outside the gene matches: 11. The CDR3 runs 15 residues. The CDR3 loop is CASSPPTGFRDTQYF. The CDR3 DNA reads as TGTGCCAGCAGCCCACCGACAGGGTTCAGGGATACGCAGTATTTT.

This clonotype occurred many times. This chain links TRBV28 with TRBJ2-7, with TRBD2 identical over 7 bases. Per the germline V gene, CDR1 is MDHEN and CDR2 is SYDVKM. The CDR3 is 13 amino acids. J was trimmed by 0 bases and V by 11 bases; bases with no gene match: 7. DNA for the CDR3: TGTGCCGGGGCTAGCGGCCTCTCCTACGAGCAGTACTTC. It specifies CAGASGLSYEQYF.